Listed below are T cell receptor beta chains from one sample, sequenced in a study of cytomegalovirus exposure and HLA in healthy donors. Sequencing used immunoSEQ multiplex PCR; TCRdb keeps in-frame clones, though not all of them. The record lists just over 80,000 clones, of which the ten most abundant hold 1% to 1.4%. Sequenced: PBMCs. Every receptor here comes from a woman aged 25 to 39 in good health and CMV-seronegative. The CDR3 runs from the conserved cysteine through the conserved F or W. Each record gives: J gene, V gene, CDR3 protein.

>TRBJ1-1|TRBV18
CASSPRDRMNTEAFF
>TRBJ2-6|TRBV30
CAGQGGHSGANVLTF
>TRBJ2-5|TRBV15
CATSRDRGLAGGEETQYF
>TRBJ2-3|TRBV6-5
CASSPERVTDTQYF
>TRBJ1-2|TRBV9
CASSVYTGNYGYTF
>TRBJ2-5|TRBV5-1
CASTQGVPSGTQYF
>TRBJ1-2|TRBV6-1
CASTEGTGGFYGYTF
>TRBJ1-2|TRBV19
CASSPTRQALSYGYTF
>TRBJ2-4|TRBV9
CASSVGSGKNIQYF
>TRBJ1-1|TRBV19
CASSGRAEAFF
>TRBJ1-3|TRBV2
CASSVGQGLAGNTIYF
>TRBJ2-3|TRBV29-1
CSVPGTSGSDVDTQYF
>TRBJ2-1|TRBV5-1
CASSLEALYNEQFF
>TRBJ2-7|TRBV4-2
CASSLLPGQGNEQYF
>TRBJ2-5|TRBV30
CAWSGLTGEGTQYF
>TRBJ2-2|TRBV30
CAWSPRQVNTGELFF
>TRBJ2-3|TRBV19
CASQTSVSTDTQYF
>TRBJ2-3|TRBV4-2
CASSQEGDRGRDTQYF
>TRBJ1-2|TRBV7-9
CASSFEQGNLDGYTF
>TRBJ2-1|TRBV18
CASSSRVDEQFF
>TRBJ2-5|TRBV5-1
CASSPGAGLQETQYF
>TRBJ1-2|TRBV29-1
CSVETSGIKGSYTF
>TRBJ2-7|TRBV6-1
CASSARQGRGYEQYF
>TRBJ2-1|TRBV27
CASSYRGSSYNEQFF
>TRBJ1-2|TRBV25-1
CASSSGNNYGYTF
>TRBJ2-7|TRBV4-2
CASSQDQGLGHPTYEQYF
>TRBJ2-7|TRBV2
CASSESTGGQQYF
>TRBJ1-1|TRBV11-2
CASSLRDRVAEAFF
>TRBJ1-2|TRBV9
CASSDGGDLGSRAGSGGYTF
>TRBJ1-2|TRBV5-1
CASSLDSRGGIRGYTF
>TRBJ1-6|TRBV5-1
CASSPRQGENSPLHF
>TRBJ1-1|TRBV5-4
CASSSGESGTEAFF
>TRBJ2-5|TRBV30
CAWGGTSGFQETQYF
>TRBJ2-7|TRBV4-3
CASSQSSGGDEQYF
>TRBJ1-4|TRBV6-1
CASRDTHRDNEKLFF
>TRBJ2-3|TRBV5-1
CASSLTSGGTDTQYF
>TRBJ1-3|TRBV6-1
CASSEDPRGNNIYF
>TRBJ1-1|TRBV2
CASSEKGWTEAFF
>TRBJ2-5|TRBV7-2
CASRHGTSGTSETQYF
>TRBJ1-2|TRBV10-3
CAISGGTGPMSYGYTF
>TRBJ1-2|TRBV29-1
CSVRANYGYTF
>TRBJ2-5|TRBV5-1
CASSLAGQGGGETQYF
>TRBJ1-4|TRBV4-2
CASSQDAGTGQKLFF
>TRBJ2-5|TRBV30
CAWTQGNWETQYF
>TRBJ1-3|TRBV9
CASSGGDRGRAIYF
>TRBJ1-6|TRBV4-2
CASSPPGQGNNSPLHF
>TRBJ1-2|TRBV6-1
CASSERRGTGKGNYGYTF
>TRBJ1-1|TRBV6-6
CASSYSRVNTEAFF
>TRBJ1-2|TRBV28
CASSSGTARNGYTF
>TRBJ2-3|TRBV5-1
CASSALTHTDTQYF
>TRBJ1-1|TRBV4-2
CASSQEVRQGASEAFF
>TRBJ2-5|TRBV4-2
CASSPPTSETQYF
>TRBJ1-1|TRBV6-1
CASSSLGRTEAFF
>TRBJ2-7|TRBV7-6
CASSPWTGGEQYF